Described below is a single T cell receptor beta chain sequence and its context. Antigen: not known. Treatment described: oral pan-JAK inhibitor, 5-10 mg twice daily. This sample was taken from a study of CD8+ T cells in alopecia areata. Points from the study as a whole: Many expanded lesional clones persisted in scalp and blood during tofacitinib.

The germline CDR1 and CDR2 sequences are SGHTA and FQGNSA. The V gene end was trimmed by 3 bases and the J gene end by 4 bases; junction bases not matched to a gene: 3. CDR3 size: 13 residues. Once RNA had been extracted, it was reverse transcribed into cDNA to act as the sequencing template. Using immunoSEQ multiplex PCR, the repertoire was profiled, and TCRdb retains in-frame clones only, with some absent. The top ten hold over 1.5% of the sample, which has 250,000 to 300,000 clones, 58% seen once. This clonotype was obtained from a human donor with alopecia areata. The V gene is TRBV7-2, the J gene TRBJ2-7; TRBD1 aligns across 7 bases. This specimen consisted of CD4+ T cells sorted from blood, obtained at week 24, from a patient treated with tofacitinib. The CDR3 DNA follows: TGTGCCAGCAGCTTGACAGGGCTATACGAGCAGTACTTC. Translated: CASSLTGLYEQYF.